This T cell receptor (beta chain) was recovered during a study of blood T cell repertoires in COVID-19 (dated by TCRdb to the early 2020s). For the wider study: Samples from collaborators originated in the United States, Italy and Spain and spanned both the acute and convalescent phases of COVID-19. The material from the prospective study consisted of cDNA or gDNA derived from T cells, B-cell-depleted T cells, or PBMCs. Deeply sampled blood TCRbeta repertoires from subjects exposed to, actively infected with, or recovered from COVID-19 were included in the dataset. The repertoires were made available in a free public database intended to serve as a resource for research on the immune response to SARS-CoV-2. The samples were drawn from the first 160 participants of the ongoing ImmuneRACE study and from 950 to 1,500 subjects provided by 6 global collaborators. The sample metadata nearly always contained a de-identified subject ID, COVID-19 status, age in years and sex. HLA class I and class II types, where available, came from metadata supplied by the sample provider rather than from assay-based typing.

Via the germline V gene (reference sequence), CDR1 is SEHNR and CDR2 FQNEAQ. After removal of 3 bases from V and 7 bases from J, the junction retains 8 bases not matched to a gene. Its CDR3 holds 15 amino acids, cysteine through phenylalanine. Just CDR3 DNA is preserved here, 45 bases in frame from base 1. Findings and caveats that apply to the study as a whole: The quantity of clinical and demographic metadata differed by source and by participant and was supplied without curation.

A word on this clone: Its antigen remains unidentified. No base quality information exists; no much larger clone differs at one position.

Participants in the prospective study were aged about 18 to 90 years, lived in some 24 United States geographic areas, and enrolled through a virtual design. In the prospective study, cohorts were assigned on the basis of participant-reported clinical history obtained from a screening survey and a study questionnaire. Recovered participants in ImmuneRACE Cohort 3 were defined as having two consecutive negative NP/OP PCR tests, clearance from a healthcare professional, or resolution of symptoms. In the prospective study, mobile phlebotomists collected whole blood, serum and a nasopharyngeal or oropharyngeal swab from each participant. Prospective study participants could optionally give additional blood draws and questionnaires over an approximately 2-month period. Blood samples from the prospective study were shipped frozen or at room temperature prior to DNA extraction. TCRbeta CDR3 regions were amplified from genomic DNA by means of the immunoSEQ Assay, a bias-controlled multiplex PCR. The original pipeline was this. The number of nucleated cells in each sample was estimated by amplification of reference gene primers within the assay. Sequence reads were collapsed and filtered to measure the absolute abundance of every unique TCRbeta CDR3 rearrangement. For each sample, productive Simpson clonality was calculated as the square root of Simpson's diversity index across productive rearrangements. In its TCRdb copy, this immuneACCESS table keeps in-frame sequences only and misses some clones. Where compared with another copy, unresolved V genes explain less than half of these, and the others have no known cause. V and J calls and clone size are as listed in that table; D and trimming were resolved from the DNA. In all, the sample holds about 300,000 clones, and 89% of those were seen once. 4.5% to 5.5% of the sample is taken by the ten largest.

The sequencing sample was made of PBMCs or T cells enriched from blood (not recorded which). The TCR comes from a man aged 55 to 70 who had recovered from COVID-19. In this chain, TRBV7-9 is recombined with TRBJ2-1; 8 junctional bases match TRBD1. The sequence in DNA is TGTGCCAGCAGCTTTGGACAGGGAGTGGGAAATGAGCAGTTCTTC. Translated, it gives CASSFGQGVGNEQFF.